This T cell receptor beta chain is from a study of response to subunit inactivated influenza vaccine. Whole-study findings and limits: After each seasonal influenza vaccination, few new T cells are recruited, the authors suggested.

TCRdb reanalysed the RT-PCR reads using MiXCR and keeps one entry per CDR3 protein. The data contain about 520,000 distinct CDR3 sequences, 25% of them singletons. This clonotype turned up a few times. The antigen is undetermined. Trimming took off 4 bases at V and 0 bases at J, with 13 bases between the two ends. Looked up from germline, CDR1 is SQVTM and CDR2 is ANQGSEA. The CDR3 sequence is 15 residues long. This sequence was found in a man between 45 and 60 years old who received an inactivated influenza vaccine. The V gene is TRBV29-1, the J gene TRBJ2-1; D is perhaps TRBD2 (7 bases). The sample consisted of CD4+ T cells sorted from PBMCs, taken less than 6 days after vaccination. The CDR3 DNA reads as TGCAGCGTTGGGGGGGGGACAAGCTCCTACAATGAGCAGTTCTTC. Translation gives CSVGGGTSSYNEQFF.